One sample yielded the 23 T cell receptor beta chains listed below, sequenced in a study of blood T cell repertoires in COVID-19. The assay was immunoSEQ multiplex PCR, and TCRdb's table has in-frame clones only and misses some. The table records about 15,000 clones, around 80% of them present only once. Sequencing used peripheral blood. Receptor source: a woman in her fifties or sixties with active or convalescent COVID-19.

CDR3 amino acids: CASSYSIGQTLDLDEQFF. The CDR3 region has the DNA TGTGCCAGCAGTTACTCGATCGGACAGACACTAGATTTGGATGAGCAGTTCTTC. The chain links TRBV6-2 or TRBV6-3 to TRBJ2-1; D perhaps matches TRBD1 (6 bases). Trimming took 0 bases from V and 8 from J, leaving 23 bases between them. The CDR3 has 18 amino acids. The germline V gene encodes CDR1 MNHEY and CDR2 SVGEGT.

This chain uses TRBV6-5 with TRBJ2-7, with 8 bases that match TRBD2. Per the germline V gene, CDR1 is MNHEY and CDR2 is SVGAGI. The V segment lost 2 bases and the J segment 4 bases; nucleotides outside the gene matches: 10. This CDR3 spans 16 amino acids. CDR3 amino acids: CASSYRTTSVAYEQYF. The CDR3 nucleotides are TGTGCCAGCAGTTACCGAACGACTAGCGTGGCTTACGAGCAGTACTTC.

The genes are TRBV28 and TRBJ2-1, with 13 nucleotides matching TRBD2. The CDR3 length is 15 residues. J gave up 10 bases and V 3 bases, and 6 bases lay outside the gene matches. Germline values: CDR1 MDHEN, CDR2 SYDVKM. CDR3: CASSLGLAGTREQFF. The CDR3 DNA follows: TGTGCCAGCAGTTTGGGACTAGCGGGAACAAGAGAGCAGTTCTTC.

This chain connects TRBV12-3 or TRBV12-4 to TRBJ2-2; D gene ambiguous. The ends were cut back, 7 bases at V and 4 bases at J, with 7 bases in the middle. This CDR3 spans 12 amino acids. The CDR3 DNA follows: TGTGCCAGCACCCAGTTCACCGGGGAGCTGTTTTTT. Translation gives CASTQFTGELFF.

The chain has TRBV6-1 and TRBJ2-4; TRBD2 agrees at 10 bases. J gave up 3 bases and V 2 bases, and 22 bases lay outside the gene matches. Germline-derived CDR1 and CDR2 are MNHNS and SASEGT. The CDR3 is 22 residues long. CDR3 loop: CASSEPGTVTSLAGEVKNIQYF. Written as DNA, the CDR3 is TGTGCCAGCAGTGAACCCGGGACAGTAACATCCCTAGCGGGAGAAGTCAAAAACATTCAGTACTTC.

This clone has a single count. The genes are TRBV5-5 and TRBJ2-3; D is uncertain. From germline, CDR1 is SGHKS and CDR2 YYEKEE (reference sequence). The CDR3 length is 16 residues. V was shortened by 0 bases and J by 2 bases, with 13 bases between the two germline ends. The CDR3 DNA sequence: TGTGCCAGCAGCTTGGGTGTACTTTCTGACACAGATACGCAGTATTTT. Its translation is CASSLGVLSDTDTQYF.

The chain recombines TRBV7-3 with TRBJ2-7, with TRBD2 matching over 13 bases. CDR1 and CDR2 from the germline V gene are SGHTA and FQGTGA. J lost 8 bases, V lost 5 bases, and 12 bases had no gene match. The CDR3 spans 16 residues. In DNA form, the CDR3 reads TGTGCCAGCAGCCGAGCCGGGACTAGCGGGGATCGTCAGCAGTACTTC. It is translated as CASSRAGTSGDRQQYF.

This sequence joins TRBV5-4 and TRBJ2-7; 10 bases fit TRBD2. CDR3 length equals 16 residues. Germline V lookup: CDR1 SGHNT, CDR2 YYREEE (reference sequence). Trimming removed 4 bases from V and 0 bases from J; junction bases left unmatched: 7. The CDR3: CASSRKTSGRSYEQYF. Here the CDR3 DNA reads TGTGCCAGCAGCCGGAAGACTAGCGGGCGCTCCTACGAGCAGTACTTC.

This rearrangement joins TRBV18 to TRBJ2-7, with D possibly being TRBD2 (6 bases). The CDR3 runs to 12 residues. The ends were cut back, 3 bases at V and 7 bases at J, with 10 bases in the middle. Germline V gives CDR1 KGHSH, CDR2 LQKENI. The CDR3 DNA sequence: TGTGCCAGCTCACCTAAGGCGGGGGAGCAGTACTTC. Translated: CASSPKAGEQYF.

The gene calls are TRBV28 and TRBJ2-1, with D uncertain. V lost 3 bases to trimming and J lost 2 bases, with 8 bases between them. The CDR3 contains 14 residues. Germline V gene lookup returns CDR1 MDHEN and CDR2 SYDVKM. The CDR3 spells CASSFAATYNEQFF. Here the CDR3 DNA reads TGTGCCAGCAGTTTTGCGGCGACCTACAATGAGCAGTTCTTC.

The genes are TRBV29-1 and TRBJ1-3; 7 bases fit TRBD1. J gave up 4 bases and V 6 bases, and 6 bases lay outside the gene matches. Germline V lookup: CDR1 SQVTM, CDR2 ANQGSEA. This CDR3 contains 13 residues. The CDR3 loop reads CSVGTVGGNTIYF. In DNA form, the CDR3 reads TGCAGCGTCGGGACAGTTGGGGGAAACACCATATATTTT.

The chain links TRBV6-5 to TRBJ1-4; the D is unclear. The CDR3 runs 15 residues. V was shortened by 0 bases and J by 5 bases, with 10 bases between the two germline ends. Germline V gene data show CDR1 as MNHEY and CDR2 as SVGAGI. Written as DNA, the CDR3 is TGTGCCAGCAGTTACTCCCGGTATATAAATGAAAAACTGTTTTTT. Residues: CASSYSRYINEKLFF.

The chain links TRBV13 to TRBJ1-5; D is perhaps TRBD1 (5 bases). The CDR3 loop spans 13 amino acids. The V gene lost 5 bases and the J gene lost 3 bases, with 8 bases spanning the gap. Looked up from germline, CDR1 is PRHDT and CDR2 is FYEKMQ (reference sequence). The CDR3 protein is CASSPGINQPQHF. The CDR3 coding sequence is TGTGCCAGCAGCCCAGGGATCAATCAGCCCCAGCATTTT.

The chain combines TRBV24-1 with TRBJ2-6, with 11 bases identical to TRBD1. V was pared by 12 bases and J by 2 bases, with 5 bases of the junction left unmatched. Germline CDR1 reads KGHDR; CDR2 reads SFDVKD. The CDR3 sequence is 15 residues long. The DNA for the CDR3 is TGTGCCGCTGGACAGGGGGCAGCTGGGGCCAACGTCCTGACTTTC. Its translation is CAAGQGAAGANVLTF.

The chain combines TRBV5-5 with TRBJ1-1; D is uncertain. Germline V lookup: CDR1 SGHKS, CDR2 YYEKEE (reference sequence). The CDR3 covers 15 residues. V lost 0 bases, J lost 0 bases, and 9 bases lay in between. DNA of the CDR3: TGTGCCAGCAGCTTGGGGCCCAAAGTGAACACTGAAGCTTTCTTT. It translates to CASSLGPKVNTEAFF.

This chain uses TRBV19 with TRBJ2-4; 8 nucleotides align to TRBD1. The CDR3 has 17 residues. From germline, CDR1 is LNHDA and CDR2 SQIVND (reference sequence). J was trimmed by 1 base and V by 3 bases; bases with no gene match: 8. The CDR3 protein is CASSIFTGGAAKNIQYF. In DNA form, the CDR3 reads TGTGCCAGTAGTATTTTTACAGGGGGAGCGGCCAAAAACATTCAGTACTTC.

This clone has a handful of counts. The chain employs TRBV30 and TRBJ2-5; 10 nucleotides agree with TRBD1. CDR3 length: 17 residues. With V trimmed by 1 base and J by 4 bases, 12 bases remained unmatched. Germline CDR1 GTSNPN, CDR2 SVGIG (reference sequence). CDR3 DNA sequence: TGTGCCTGGAGTGGACCGACAGGGGGCGGATGGGGAGAGACCCAGTACTTC. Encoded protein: CAWSGPTGGGWGETQYF.

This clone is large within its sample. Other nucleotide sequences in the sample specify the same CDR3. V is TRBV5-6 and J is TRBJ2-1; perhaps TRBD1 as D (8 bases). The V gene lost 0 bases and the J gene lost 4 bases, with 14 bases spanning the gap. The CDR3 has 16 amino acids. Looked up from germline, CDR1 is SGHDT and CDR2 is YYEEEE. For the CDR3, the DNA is TGTGCCAGCAGCTTGGGGGGAGGGACAGGTTACAATGAGCAGTTCTTC. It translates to CASSLGGGTGYNEQFF.

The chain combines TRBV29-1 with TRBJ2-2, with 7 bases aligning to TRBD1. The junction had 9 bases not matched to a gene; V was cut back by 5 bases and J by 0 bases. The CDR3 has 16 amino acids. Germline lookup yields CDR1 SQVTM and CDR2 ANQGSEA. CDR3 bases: TGCAGCGTTACCGTTAGAGGGACAGCGAACACCGGGGAGCTGTTTTTT. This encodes CSVTVRGTANTGELFF.

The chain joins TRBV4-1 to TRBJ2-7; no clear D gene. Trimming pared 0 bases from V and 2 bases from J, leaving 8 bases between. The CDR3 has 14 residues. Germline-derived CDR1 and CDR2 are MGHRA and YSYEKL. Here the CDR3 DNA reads TGCGCCAGCAGCCAAGATTGGGCAGCCTACGAGCAGTACTTC. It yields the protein CASSQDWAAYEQYF.

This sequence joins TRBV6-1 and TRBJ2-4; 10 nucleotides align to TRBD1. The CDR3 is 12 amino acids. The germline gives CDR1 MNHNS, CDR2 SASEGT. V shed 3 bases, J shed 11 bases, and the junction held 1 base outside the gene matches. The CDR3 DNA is TGTGCCAGCAGTGAGACAGGGGGCGTTCAGTACTTC. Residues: CASSETGGVQYF.

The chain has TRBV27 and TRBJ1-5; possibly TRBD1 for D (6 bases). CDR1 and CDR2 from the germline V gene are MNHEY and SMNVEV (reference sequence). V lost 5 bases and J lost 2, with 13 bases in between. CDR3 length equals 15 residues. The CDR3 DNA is TGTGCCAGCAGTCCGCAGGGGAGAGGCAATCAGCCCCAGCATTTT. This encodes CASSPQGRGNQPQHF.

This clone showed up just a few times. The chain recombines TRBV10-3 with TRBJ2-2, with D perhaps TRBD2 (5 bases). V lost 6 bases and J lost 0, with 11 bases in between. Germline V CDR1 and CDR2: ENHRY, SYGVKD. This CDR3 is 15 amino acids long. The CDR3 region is CAISWEPANTGELFF. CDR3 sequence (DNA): TGTGCCATCAGCTGGGAGCCCGCGAACACCGGGGAGCTGTTTTTT.